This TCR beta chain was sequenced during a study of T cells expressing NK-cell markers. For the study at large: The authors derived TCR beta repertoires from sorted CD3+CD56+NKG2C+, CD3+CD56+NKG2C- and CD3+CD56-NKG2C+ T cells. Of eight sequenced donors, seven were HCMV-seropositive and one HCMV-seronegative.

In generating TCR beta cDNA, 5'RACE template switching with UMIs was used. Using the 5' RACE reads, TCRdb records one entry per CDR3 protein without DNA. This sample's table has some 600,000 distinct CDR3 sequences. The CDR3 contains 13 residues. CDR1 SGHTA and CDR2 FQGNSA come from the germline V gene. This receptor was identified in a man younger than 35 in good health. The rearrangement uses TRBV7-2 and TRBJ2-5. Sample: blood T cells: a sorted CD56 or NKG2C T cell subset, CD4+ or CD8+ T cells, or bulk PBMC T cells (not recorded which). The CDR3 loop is CASSLAGYGTQYF.